This is a list of T cell receptor beta chains from one sample in a study of blood T cell repertoires in COVID-19. The data were produced by immunoSEQ multiplex PCR, yet TCRdb's version contains in-frame clones alone and is incomplete. The profile shows 200,000 to 250,000 clones, 82% of them singletons. The sample comprised peripheral blood. The receptors were sampled from a woman aged 80 or over with COVID-19, enrolled during active disease. Each CDR3 is given with its conserved first and last residue. Each record gives: D gene, V gene, J gene, clone size, CDR3 protein, CDR3 DNA. D genes are given only for firm matches. Clone size is stated in some rows and not others, as once, few, many or a class when expanded.

D: -; V: TRBV18; J: TRBJ1-3; size: -; CDR3: CASSPSTEINTIYF; DNA: TGTGCCAGCTCACCATCGACAGAGATCAACACCATATATTTT
D: -; V: TRBV27; J: TRBJ1-1; size: -; CDR3: CASSLLGGTEAFF; DNA: TGTGCCAGCAGTTTATTGGGGGGGACTGAAGCTTTCTTT
D: -; V: TRBV27; J: TRBJ1-3; size: -; CDR3: CASSLTTPLRPGNTIYF; DNA: TGTGCCAGCAGTTTGACTACTCCTCTCAGGCCCGGAAACACCATATATTTT
D: -; V: TRBV5-1; J: TRBJ1-1; size: -; CDR3: CASSSTGRITEAFF; DNA: TGCGCCAGCAGCTCCACAGGGAGAATCACTGAAGCTTTCTTT
D: TRBD2; V: TRBV9; J: TRBJ2-5; size: -; CDR3: CASSVAELAVETQYF; DNA: TGTGCCAGCAGCGTAGCAGAACTAGCGGTAGAGACCCAGTACTTC
D: TRBD1; V: TRBV7-3; J: TRBJ2-7; size: few; CDR3: CASSFKGGAEQYF; DNA: TGTGCCAGCAGCTTTAAAGGGGGCGCCGAGCAGTACTTC
D: -; V: TRBV18; J: TRBJ1-5; size: -; CDR3: CASSEGGGNQPQHF; DNA: TGTGCCAGCTCGGAGGGGGGGGGCAATCAGCCCCAGCATTTT
D: -; V: TRBV29-1; J: TRBJ2-1; size: -; CDR3: CSVEVGSGEQFF; DNA: TGCAGCGTTGAAGTTGGATCGGGTGAGCAGTTCTTC
D: TRBD2; V: TRBV6-1; J: TRBJ2-2; size: -; CDR3: CASSVISGSAYTGELFF; DNA: TGTGCCAGCAGTGTAATTAGCGGGAGCGCGTACACCGGGGAGCTGTTTTTT
D: TRBD1; V: TRBV11-2; J: TRBJ1-1; size: -; CDR3: CASSVTIQGTGTEAFF; DNA: TGTGCCAGCAGCGTTACTATACAGGGGACGGGGACTGAAGCTTTCTTT
D: -; V: TRBV18; J: TRBJ2-2; size: -; CDR3: CASSPWPLNTGELFF; DNA: TGTGCCAGCTCACCCTGGCCCCTGAACACCGGGGAGCTGTTTTTT